These 24 T cell receptor beta chains came from one sample sequenced in a study of metastatic and nonmetastatic thyroid tumors (dated by TCRdb to between 2020 and 2021). No treatment had been received by any patient before thyroid surgery. The library was built by means of PCR. Sequenced using an Illumina HiSeq 4000. TCRdb itself trimmed the public reads at Q25 with fastp, ran MiXCR and retained productive beta chains. The sample records about 85,000 clones, less than 10% of which are singletons. The ten top clones hold 8.8% of the sample. The source material was blood. These receptors were obtained from a female donor with papillary thyroid cancer or a benign thyroid nodule (not recorded which). Some clones in this sample may be carry-over from other donors' samples.

This clone appeared many times. The V call is TRBV11-2, the J call TRBJ2-7, with D hard to call. This CDR3 comprises 14 residues. V lost 0 bases and J lost 2, with 8 bases in between. CDR1 is SGHAT and CDR2 is FQNNGV in the germline V gene. The CDR3 DNA follows: TGTGCCAGCAGCTTAGAAAGCTATACCTACGAGCAGTACTTC. Translated: CASSLESYTYEQYF.

This clone was observed many times. V is TRBV4-1 and J is TRBJ2-2, with 8 bases aligning to TRBD2. The CDR3 runs 17 residues. Germline V gene lookup returns CDR1 MGHRA and CDR2 YSYEKL. V shed 0 bases and J 4 bases; nucleotides not matched to a gene: 7. CDR3: CASSQDLIAGSTGELFF. CDR3 sequence (DNA): TGCGCCAGCAGCCAAGATCTGATAGCGGGGAGCACCGGGGAGCTGTTTTTT.

This clone was recorded many times. The V gene is TRBV12-3 or TRBV12-4, the J gene TRBJ2-2, with 13 positions matching TRBD2. The CDR3 contains 17 residues. With V trimmed by 5 bases and J by 0 bases, 3 bases remained unmatched. CDR3 protein: CASSLLAGGPNTGELFF. CDR3 nucleotides: TGTGCCAGCAGTCTACTAGCGGGGGGGCCGAACACCGGGGAGCTGTTTTTT.

This clone was seen repeatedly, ten times or more. The chain is built from TRBV18 and TRBJ2-7; 7 bases match TRBD1. V lost 2 bases, J lost 0 bases, and 7 bases stayed unmatched. This CDR3 has 16 residues. Germline values: CDR1 KGHSH, CDR2 LQKENI. The CDR3 here is CASSPTTGYPSYEQYF. The CDR3 DNA is TGTGCCAGCTCACCAACGACAGGGTATCCCTCCTACGAGCAGTACTTC.

By proportion, this clone is medium-sized. The chain recombines TRBV6-1 with TRBJ2-6, with a possible D match to TRBD1 (5 bases). The germline gives CDR1 MNHNS, CDR2 SASEGT. The CDR3 has 15 amino acids. Trimming pared 4 bases from V and 0 bases from J, leaving 7 bases between. This CDR3 is CASSADSSGANVLTF. CDR3 coding DNA: TGTGCCAGCAGTGCAGACAGCTCTGGGGCCAACGTCCTGACTTTC.

On this clone: The same CDR3 also results from other DNA sequences found in this sample. The J gene is TRBJ2-5, the V gene TRBV18; D is perhaps TRBD2 (6 bases). V was pared by 6 bases and J by 5 bases, with 16 bases between. Germline V CDR1 and CDR2: KGHSH, LQKENI. The CDR3 runs 14 residues. CDR3 protein: CASSRGTEGETQYF. Here the CDR3 DNA reads TGTGCCAGCTCTCGGGGGACGGAGGGGGAGACCCAGTACTTC.

Regarding this clone: It may be a read error: a sequence one base away is much more abundant. The J gene is TRBJ2-3, the V gene TRBV7-9; D unresolved. CDR1 is SEHNR, CDR2 FQNEAQ, per germline (reference sequence). This CDR3 comprises 11 residues. The V and J ends lost 5 bases and 6 bases respectively, with 6 bases between them. The CDR3 DNA reads TGTGCCAGCAGCCTGTGGGATACGCAGTATTTT. Residues: CASSLWDTQYF. Together with reference TRBV7-9 and TRBJ2-3, the CDR3 gives the full variable domain: DTGVSQNPRHKITKRGQNVTFRCDPISEHNRLYWYRQTLGQGPEFLTYFQNEAQLEKSRLLSDRFSAERPKGSFSTLEIQRTEQGDSAMYLCASSLWDTQYFGPGTRLTVL.

Many counts were recorded for this clone. The chain combines TRBV3-1 with TRBJ2-6; 7 bases fit TRBD2. The CDR3 loop spans 18 amino acids. Per the germline V gene, CDR1 is LGHDT and CDR2 is YNNKEL (reference sequence). Trimming removed 4 bases from V and 0 bases from J; junction bases left unmatched: 9. The CDR3 sequence: CASSPRLGEGSGANVLTF. The CDR3 bases are TGTGCCAGCAGCCCCCGACTAGGGGAGGGCTCTGGGGCCAACGTCCTGACTTTC.

A few counts support this clone. The V call is TRBV11-3, the J call TRBJ2-5, with D perhaps TRBD1 or TRBD2 (5 bases each). This CDR3 contains 14 residues. Between the trimmed V and J ends, which lost 5 bases and 1 base, there was a span of 11 bases. Germline loops: CDR1 SGHNT, CDR2 YENEEA. The CDR3 loop is CASSLGPLQETQYF. CDR3 nucleotides: TGTGCCAGCAGCCTGGGACCTCTCCAAGAGACCCAGTACTTC.

The table lists this clone with many counts. The gene calls are TRBV7-2 and TRBJ2-3, with 7 bases that match TRBD2. Germline-derived CDR1 and CDR2 are SGHTA and FQGNSA. With V trimmed by 4 bases and J by 4 bases, 5 bases remained unmatched. The CDR3 covers 14 residues. Written as DNA, the CDR3 is TGTGCCAGCAGCTCGTGGGGGGGACCAGATACGCAGTATTTT. It specifies CASSSWGGPDTQYF.

This clone was seen at least ten times. The chain combines TRBV27 with TRBJ1-2; no clear D. V was shortened by 2 bases and J by 1 base, with 5 bases between the two germline ends. This CDR3 has 13 residues. Germline values: CDR1 MNHEY, CDR2 SMNVEV (reference sequence). The CDR3: CASSLKGNYGYTF. CDR3 bases: TGTGCCAGCAGTTTAAAGGGTAACTATGGCTACACCTTC.

This clone came up many times. This chain uses TRBV6-1 with TRBJ1-5, with D unresolved. Germline V gene data show CDR1 as MNHNS and CDR2 as SASEGT. V was pared by 5 bases and J by 1 base, with 9 bases between. The CDR3 length is 14 residues. The CDR3 loop is CASSPSASNQPQHF. The DNA of the CDR3 is TGTGCCAGCAGTCCCTCCGCCAGCAATCAGCCCCAGCATTTT.

This clone was picked up many times. This chain uses TRBV12-3 or TRBV12-4 with TRBJ1-6, with a weak D call TRBD1 (6 bases). The V and J ends lost 3 bases and 14 bases respectively, with 17 bases between them. This CDR3 region has 14 residues. The CDR3 nucleotides are TGTGCCAGCAGTTTTCGGGAGGGGGGTGGGTCCCTCCACTTT. It translates to CASSFREGGGSLHF.

This clone showed up many times. The chain carries TRBV28 and TRBJ1-2; D uncertain. The germline gives CDR1 MDHEN, CDR2 SYDVKM. The V end lost 7 bases, the J end lost 1 base, and 19 bases lay between the germline ends. This CDR3 region has 16 residues. This chain's CDR3 is CASTPATTTLNYGYTF. The CDR3 DNA reads as TGTGCCAGCACTCCGGCTACTACGACCCTTAACTATGGCTACACCTTC.

This clone occurred once. J is TRBJ2-2 and V is TRBV20-1; the match to TRBD2 covers 9 bases. The V and J ends lost 0 bases and 2 bases, in that order; junction bases with no gene match: 4. The germline CDR1 and CDR2 sequences are DFQATT and SNEGSKA (reference sequence). The CDR3 loop spans 16 amino acids. CDR3 loop: CSARDETSGNTGELFF. DNA for the CDR3: TGCAGTGCTAGAGATGAGACTAGCGGAAACACCGGGGAGCTGTTTTTT.

This clone occurred many times. This sample includes further DNA sequences coding for the same CDR3. The CDR3: CASSLRNGETQYF. The CDR3 DNA follows: TGTGCCAGCAGTTTAAGGAATGGAGAGACCCAGTACTTC. The chain uses TRBV12-3 or TRBV12-4 and TRBJ2-5, with unresolved D. This CDR3 contains 13 residues. V lost 2 bases and J 4 bases, leaving 8 bases between the germline ends.

This clone was seen only a few times. The chain recombines TRBV10-3 with TRBJ1-5; TRBD1 aligns across 8 bases. There are 13 residues in the CDR3. Germline CDR1 ENHRY, CDR2 SYGVKD. V was clipped by 8 bases and J by 4 bases; unmatched bases: 4. This CDR3 is CAIGQGGNQPQHF. The CDR3 DNA follows: TGTGCCATCGGACAGGGAGGGAATCAGCCCCAGCATTTT.

This clone was picked up many times. The chain couples TRBV2 to TRBJ2-5; TRBD2 aligns across 8 bases. The CDR3 contains 14 residues. Germline loops: CDR1 SNHLY, CDR2 FYNNEI. J lost 5 bases, V lost 7 bases, and 9 bases had no gene match. DNA for the CDR3: TGTGCCAGCAATAGCGGGACTCGTGGCGAGACCCAGTACTTC. Translation: CASNSGTRGETQYF.

The rearrangement uses TRBV19 and TRBJ2-5, with 9 bases matching TRBD1. CDR1 is LNHDA and CDR2 is SQIVND in the germline V gene (reference sequence). The J segment lost 2 bases and the V segment lost 6 bases, leaving 7 bases of the junction unmatched. CDR3 length: 15 residues. The CDR3 reads CASSLGTGRQETQYF. The DNA of the CDR3 is TGTGCCAGTAGCCTCGGGACAGGGAGGCAAGAGACCCAGTACTTC.

The V and J genes are TRBV11-2 and TRBJ2-1; 10 bases match TRBD2. The CDR3 sequence is 14 residues long. With V trimmed by 10 bases and J by 2 bases, 5 bases remained unmatched. The germline V gene encodes CDR1 SGHAT and CDR2 FQNNGV. The CDR3: CATTSGGAYNEQFF. The CDR3 DNA sequence: TGTGCCACCACCAGCGGGGGGGCCTACAATGAGCAGTTCTTC.

This clone came up many times. The V gene is TRBV2, the J gene TRBJ2-7; the D gene is possibly TRBD1 (6 bases). V was pared by 4 bases and J by 3 bases, with 13 bases between. The germline gives CDR1 SNHLY, CDR2 FYNNEI. The CDR3 spans 14 residues. The CDR3 nucleotides are TGTGCCAGCAGTGGAGGGGGAATCCTCTACGAGCAGTACTTC. Translating gives CASSGGGILYEQYF. Filled out from reference TRBV2 and TRBJ2-7, the complete variable domain reads EPEVTQTPSHQVTQMGQEVILRCVPISNHLYFYWYRQILGQKVEFLVSFYNNEISEKSEIFDDQFSVERPDGSNFTLKIRSTKLEDSAMYFCASSGGGILYEQYFGPGTRLTVT.

This clone was picked up many times. CDR3 loop: CASSLGGDRVAGYTF. The CDR3 nucleotides are TGTGCCAGCAGCTTGGGCGGGGACCGGGTGGCTGGCTACACCTTC. The chain employs TRBV5-5 and TRBJ1-2; tentatively, D is TRBD1 (5 bases). The CDR3 sequence is 15 residues long. Germline values: CDR1 SGHKS, CDR2 YYEKEE (reference sequence). V was trimmed by 0 bases and J by 7 bases, leaving 16 bases between them.

DNA for the CDR3: TGTGCCAGCAGCTTGGCCATAGACAGGGACTATGGCTACACCTTC. Protein sequence: CASSLAIDRDYGYTF. The chain carries TRBV5-8 and TRBJ1-2; TRBD1 matches 7 bases. The trim removed 0 bases at V and 3 bases at J, leaving 5 bases unmatched. Per the germline V gene, CDR1 is SGHTS and CDR2 is YDEGEE. The CDR3 is 15 amino acids.

There are many counts of this clone. The chain is built from TRBV28 and TRBJ2-4; TRBD2 matches 11 bases. CDR3 length: 16 residues. CDR1 is MDHEN, CDR2 SYDVKM, per germline. Germline trimming cut 5 bases from V and 8 bases from J; bases unmatched to any gene: 11. The DNA for the CDR3 is TGTGCCAGCAGTGCCCCCTCCGGGACTAGCGGTGACATTCAGTACTTC. This translates into CASSAPSGTSGDIQYF.